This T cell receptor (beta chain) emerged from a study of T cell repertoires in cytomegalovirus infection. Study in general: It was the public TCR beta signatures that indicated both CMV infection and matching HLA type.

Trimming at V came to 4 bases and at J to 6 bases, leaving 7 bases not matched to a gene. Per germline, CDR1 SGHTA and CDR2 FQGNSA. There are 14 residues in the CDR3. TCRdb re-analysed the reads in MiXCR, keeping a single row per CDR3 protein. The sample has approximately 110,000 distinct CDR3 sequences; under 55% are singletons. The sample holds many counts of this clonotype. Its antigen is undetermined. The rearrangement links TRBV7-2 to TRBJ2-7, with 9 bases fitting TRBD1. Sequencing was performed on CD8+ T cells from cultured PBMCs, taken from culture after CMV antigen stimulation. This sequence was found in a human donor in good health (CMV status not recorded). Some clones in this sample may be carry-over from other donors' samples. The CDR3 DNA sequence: TGTGCCAGCAGCTCGGGACAGGGCGTGTCCGAGCAGTACTTC. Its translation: CASSSGQGVSEQYF.